The 29 T cell receptor beta chains below were found in one sample sequenced in a study of blood T cell repertoires in COVID-19. Profiling relied on immunoSEQ multiplex PCR, and the TCRdb table lists in-frame clones only, not all of them. The sample includes about 220,000 clones, 82% of them seen just once. Specimen: peripheral blood. These receptors all stem from a woman between 65 and 79 years old with acute or convalescent COVID-19.

The CDR3 reads CASSLGTGGNTIYF. DNA of the CDR3: TGTGCCAGCAGCTTAGGGACAGGTGGAAACACCATATATTTT. The chain combines TRBV7-2 with TRBJ1-3, with TRBD1 matching 7 bases. V lost 1 base and J lost 3; bases outside the gene matches: 0. The CDR3 has 14 amino acids. The germline V gene has CDR1 SGHTA and CDR2 FQGNSA.

The chain combines TRBV6-5 with TRBJ1-2; tentatively, D is TRBD1 (5 bases). Germline V gene sequence: CDR1 MNHEY, CDR2 SVGAGI. Trimming shortened V by 0 bases and J by 2 bases, and 10 bases separated the two germline ends. CDR3 length equals 15 residues. Written as DNA, the CDR3 is TGTGCCAGCAGTTACTCGGAGGGGATCAACTATGGCTACACCTTC. Its translation: CASSYSEGINYGYTF.

The CDR3: CASSYSDGGYTF. Here the CDR3 DNA reads TGTGCCAGCAGTTACTCAGACGGGGGCTACACCTTC. The V gene is TRBV6-5, the J gene TRBJ1-2, with D unresolved. In germline, CDR1 is MNHEY, CDR2 SVGAGI. V was trimmed by 0 bases and J by 8 bases, leaving 7 bases between them. This CDR3 has 12 amino acids.

This clone was seen once. CDR3 DNA sequence: TGTGCCAGCAGCTTATTCGGGGACACCGGGGAGCTGTTTTTT. It specifies CASSLFGDTGELFF. The rearrangement links TRBV7-9 to TRBJ2-2; TRBD2 is a possible D gene (5 bases). The ends were cut back, 2 bases at V and 3 bases at J, with 7 bases in the middle. Germline-derived CDR1 and CDR2 are SEHNR and FQNEAQ (reference sequence). The CDR3 length is 14 residues.

This chain connects TRBV6-6 to TRBJ2-1; a possible D gene is TRBD1 (6 bases). CDR1 MNHNY and CDR2 SVGAGI come from the germline V gene (reference sequence). This CDR3 is 15 amino acids long. The V end lost 0 bases, the J end lost 7 bases, and 13 bases lay between the germline ends. CDR3 sequence (DNA): TGTGCCAGCAGTTACTCGATTGGCGGACAGAATGAGCAGTTCTTC. Amino acid sequence: CASSYSIGGQNEQFF.

This chain connects TRBV7-9 to TRBJ1-5, with 8 bases aligning to TRBD1. With V trimmed by 2 bases and J by 11 bases, 11 bases remained unmatched. Per germline, CDR1 SEHNR and CDR2 FQNEAQ (reference sequence). This CDR3 comprises 15 residues. The CDR3 DNA is TGTGCCAGCAGCTTATCCAGGGGGCTCGAGACGGCCCAGCATTTT. Its translation is CASSLSRGLETAQHF.

This chain joins TRBV18 and TRBJ1-6, with TRBD1 identical over 8 bases. The CDR3 extends over 16 amino acids. V shed 3 bases and J 7 bases; nucleotides not matched to a gene: 8. Germline values: CDR1 KGHSH, CDR2 LQKENI. CDR3 in amino acids: CASSPRTGQGNSPLHF. CDR3 nucleotide sequence: TGTGCCAGCTCACCTAGAACAGGACAGGGAAATTCACCCCTCCACTTT. The variable domain in full, completed from reference TRBV18 and TRBJ1-6, reads NAGVMQNPRHLVRRRGQEARLRCSPMKGHSHVYWYRQLPEEGLKFMVYLQKENIIDESGMPKERFSAEFPKEGPSILRIQQVVRGDSAAYFCASSPRTGQGNSPLHFGNGTRLTVT.

The chain employs TRBV7-2 and TRBJ2-3; 7 nucleotides align to TRBD1. The V segment lost 6 bases and the J segment 3 bases; nucleotides outside the gene matches: 9. This CDR3 is 15 amino acids long. CDR1 is SGHTA, CDR2 FQGNSA, per germline. In DNA, the CDR3 is TGTGCCAGCAGACCGGGGACAGAAAAGACAGATACGCAGTATTTT. Its protein is CASRPGTEKTDTQYF.

The V call is TRBV19, the J call TRBJ1-2; D is unresolved. Germline V lookup: CDR1 LNHDA, CDR2 SQIVND (reference sequence). V gave up 3 bases and J gave up 6 bases, with 14 bases separating them. This CDR3 comprises 14 residues. Here the CDR3 reads CASSIMRGGDGYTF. CDR3 nucleotides: TGTGCCAGTAGTATCATGCGTGGCGGCGATGGCTACACCTTC. Drawing the rest from reference TRBV19 and TRBJ1-2, the complete variable domain is DGGITQSPKYLFRKEGQNVTLSCEQNLNHDAMYWYRQDPGQGLRLIYYSQIVNDFQKGDIAEGYSVSREKKESFPLTVTSAQKNPTAFYLCASSIMRGGDGYTFGSGTRLTVV.

This chain links TRBV6-2 or TRBV6-3 with TRBJ1-5, with D maybe TRBD1 (6 bases). Trimming stripped 2 bases from V and 1 base from J, with 9 bases between. Germline assignment: CDR1 MNHEY and CDR2 SVGEGT. The CDR3 length is 15 residues. The CDR3: CASSYLTGSNQPQHF. DNA of the CDR3: TGTGCCAGCAGTTACCTGACAGGAAGCAATCAGCCCCAGCATTTT.

The V and J genes are TRBV19 and TRBJ2-3; 13 nucleotides match TRBD2. The V segment lost 4 bases and the J segment 5 bases; nucleotides outside the gene matches: 3. Looked up from germline, CDR1 is LNHDA and CDR2 is SQIVND (reference sequence). The CDR3 extends over 15 amino acids. The CDR3 loop is CASSTLAGGQDTQYF. As DNA, the CDR3 is TGTGCCAGTAGTACACTAGCGGGGGGGCAAGATACGCAGTATTTT.

To note about this clone: At one boundary the junction diverges from the germline segment, which might be a read error. The chain links TRBV3-1 (or the pseudogene TRBV3-2) to TRBJ1-1; 7 bases map to TRBD1. Germline V CDR1 and CDR2: LGHDT, YNNKEL (reference sequence). The CDR3 is made up of 13 amino acids. The CDR3 DNA reads as TGTGCCAGCGGCCACAGGGGTGACACTGAAGCTTTCTTT. It specifies CASGHRGDTEAFF.

This chain joins TRBV28 and TRBJ1-1; 7 bases agree with TRBD1. CDR3 length equals 12 residues. After removal of 7 bases from V and 11 bases from J, the junction contained 10 bases not matched to a gene. Germline V gives CDR1 MDHEN, CDR2 SYDVKM. The CDR3 bases are TGTGCCAGCAACTTAAAGGGGGCGAGGGCTTTCTTT. Encoded protein: CASNLKGARAFF.

In DNA form, the CDR3 reads TGTGCCAGCAGCTCGGGACAGGAGATTAATGAAAAACTGTTTTTT. It translates to CASSSGQEINEKLFF. The gene calls are TRBV25-1 and TRBJ1-4; 8 bases are a match to TRBD1. The CDR3 has 15 residues. With 6 bases clipped from V and 4 bases from J, the junction kept 7 bases outside the gene matches. The germline V gene encodes CDR1 MGHDK and CDR2 SYGVNS.

The V and J genes are TRBV19 and TRBJ1-1; 7 nucleotides align to TRBD1. Germline CDR1 and CDR2: LNHDA and SQIVND (reference sequence). The CDR3 runs to 15 residues. The J segment lost 0 bases and the V segment lost 5 bases, leaving 6 bases of the junction unmatched. CDR3 protein: CASSRQGRLNTEAFF. DNA for the CDR3: TGTGCCAGTAGTCGACAGGGACGATTGAACACTGAAGCTTTCTTT.

This clone was detected only a few times. V is TRBV10-2 and J is TRBJ2-1; D is undetermined. CDR1 is WSHSY, CDR2 SAAADI, per germline. The CDR3 runs 17 residues. Trimming cost V 5 bases and J 4 bases, with 21 bases left between them. DNA of the CDR3: TGCGCCAGCAGTCAGCCCCCCAGACTTCACGAGTACAATGAGCAGTTCTTC. Protein sequence: CASSQPPRLHEYNEQFF.

The chain carries TRBV6-2 or TRBV6-3 and TRBJ1-1, with 10 bases lining up with TRBD1. V shed 5 bases and J 7 bases; nucleotides not matched to a gene: 4. The CDR3 contains 13 residues. Germline-derived CDR1 and CDR2 are MNHEY and SVGEGT. The CDR3 DNA sequence: TGTGCCAGCAGTGGGACAGGGGACAGTGAAGCTTTCTTT. Protein sequence: CASSGTGDSEAFF.

This chain connects TRBV2 to TRBJ2-7; 10 bases map to TRBD1. The CDR3 extends over 14 amino acids. Germline V lookup: CDR1 SNHLY, CDR2 FYNNEI. Germline trimming cut 7 bases from V and 5 bases from J; bases unmatched to any gene: 8. Written as DNA, the CDR3 is TGTGCCAGCAAGCCCGGGACAGGGGTCGACGAGCAGTACTTC. Its protein is CASKPGTGVDEQYF.

This clone has more than one count but fewer than ten. The chain uses TRBV2 and TRBJ1-5, with D possibly matching TRBD1 (5 bases). Germline loops: CDR1 SNHLY, CDR2 FYNNEI. V lost 7 bases to trimming and J lost 7 bases, with 14 bases between them. The CDR3 is 13 amino acids. In nucleotides, the CDR3 is TGTGCCAGCACAGAACGGGGGGGACAGCCCCAGCATTTT. Its translation: CASTERGGQPQHF.

The chain employs TRBV10-1 and TRBJ2-3, with TRBD1 matching 7 bases. The CDR3 runs to 14 residues. Germline values: CDR1 WNHNN, CDR2 SYGVQD (reference sequence). In DNA form, the CDR3 reads TGCGCGCATATGCACAGGGGTTTCCCAGATACGCAGTATTTT. It translates to CAHMHRGFPDTQYF.

The chain uses TRBV30 and TRBJ1-1; tentative D call: TRBD1 (6 bases). This CDR3 has 13 amino acids. V was shortened by 3 bases and J by 5 bases, with 13 bases between the two germline ends. The germline V gene has CDR1 GTSNPN and CDR2 SVGIG (reference sequence). The CDR3 is CAWRAGASTEAFF. Written as DNA, the CDR3 is TGTGCCTGGAGGGCAGGGGCGAGTACTGAAGCTTTCTTT.

About this clone: The same CDR3 can be traced to other DNA sequences in this sample. The gene calls are TRBV5-5 and TRBJ1-1; 8 nucleotides align to TRBD1. The J segment lost 2 bases and the V segment lost 3 bases, leaving 6 bases of the junction unmatched. Germline CDR1 is SGHKS and CDR2 is YYEKEE (reference sequence). The CDR3 covers 15 residues. CDR3 sequence reads: CASSWGTGINTEAFF. The CDR3, as DNA: TGTGCCAGCAGCTGGGGGACAGGCATAAACACTGAAGCTTTCTTT.

This clone was observed once. The chain joins TRBV7-2 to TRBJ2-2, with D possibly matching TRBD1 (5 bases). Trimming took off 5 bases at V and 2 bases at J, with 9 bases between the two ends. The CDR3 spans 14 residues. Per the germline V gene, CDR1 is SGHTA and CDR2 is FQGNSA. CDR3 region: CASSLQGNTGELFF. The CDR3 DNA is TGTGCCAGCAGCCTTCAGGGAAACACCGGGGAGCTGTTTTTT.

This clone was recorded only once. The chain uses TRBV3-1 (or the pseudogene TRBV3-2) and TRBJ2-1; TRBD2 agrees at 8 bases. V was clipped by 4 bases and J by 5 bases; unmatched bases: 7. The CDR3 has 15 amino acids. Germline V gene lookup returns CDR1 LGHDT and CDR2 YNNKEL (reference sequence). The CDR3 DNA reads as TGTGCCAGCAGCCTAGCGGGGCTAGACCACAATGAGCAGTTCTTC. Encoded protein: CASSLAGLDHNEQFF.

The J gene is TRBJ2-5, the V gene TRBV21-1; no check of the table's D call, TRBD2, against the DNA was made. TRBV21-1 is designated a pseudogene. CDR3 size: 10 residues. The CDR3 region is CASSREAQYF. In DNA, the CDR3 is TGTGCCAGCAGCAGGGAGGCCCAGTACTTC.

This clone was seen once. Germline is not matched at one junction end, which may reflect a read error. The chain links TRBV5-1 to TRBJ2-5; 8 bases map to TRBD1. The CDR3 runs to 15 residues. CDR1 SGHRS and CDR2 YFSETQ come from the germline V gene. In DNA form, the CDR3 reads TGCGCCAGCAGCTTACAGGGGGGAGGCCAAGAAACCCAGTACTTC. Its translation is CASSLQGGGQETQYF.

This sequence joins TRBV28 and TRBJ2-1, with TRBD2 identical over 9 bases. This CDR3 has 15 residues. Germline assignment: CDR1 MDHEN and CDR2 SYDVKM. After removal of 7 bases from V and 10 bases from J, the junction contained 14 bases not matched to a gene. The CDR3 DNA sequence: TGTGCCAGCAATTCCGCTAGCGGGATCCCCAGGGAGCAGTTCTTC. Protein product: CASNSASGIPREQFF.

In this sample, this clone turned up a few times. This sequence joins TRBV7-9 and TRBJ1-2; D is unresolved. The CDR3 covers 14 residues. Per the germline V gene, CDR1 is SEHNR and CDR2 is FQNEAQ (reference sequence). The V gene lost 7 bases and the J gene lost 0 bases, with 12 bases spanning the gap. CDR3 sequence: CASTPSGANYGYTF. CDR3 DNA sequence: TGTGCCAGCACCCCCTCGGGAGCTAACTATGGCTACACCTTC.

This chain links TRBV19 with TRBJ2-1; 9 bases align to TRBD2. Germline CDR1 reads LNHDA; CDR2 reads SQIVND (reference sequence). The CDR3 spans 17 residues. V was pared by 0 bases and J by 2 bases, with 5 bases of the junction left unmatched. The CDR3 reads CASSIDVPSGTYNEQFF. CDR3 coding DNA: TGTGCCAGTAGTATAGATGTCCCTAGCGGGACCTACAATGAGCAGTTCTTC.